This T cell receptor beta chain was identified during a study of blood T cell repertoires in COVID-19. Study overall: The recovered donors of Cohort 3 showed two negative PCRs, clearance, or symptom resolution. From the United States, Italy and Spain came samples of acute and convalescent COVID-19. Sources were T cells, B-cell-depleted T cells, or PBMCs; the material itself was cDNA or gDNA.

Here immunoSEQ multiplex PCR was the method, and the copy in TCRdb shows in-frame clones only, minus some. This table holds about 210,000 clones, around 87% found once. Living in 25 or so US areas, the participants were between roughly 18 and 89 years of age. This CDR3 is 14 amino acids long. The germline CDR1 and CDR2 sequences are MNHEY and SMNVEV (reference sequence). The V gene lost 5 bases and the J gene lost 5 bases, with 14 bases spanning the gap. The gene calls are TRBV27 and TRBJ2-3; maybe TRBD2 (5 bases). This TCR was recovered from a woman aged 40-49 years in a cohort exposed to, infected with or recovered from COVID-19 (not recorded which). Sequenced input: PBMCs or T cells enriched from blood (not recorded which). The CDR3 DNA follows: TGTGCCAGCAGTATGGGGAGATCAAGAGATACGCAGTATTTT. It codes for CASSMGRSRDTQYF.